The subject of this entry is one T cell receptor (beta chain). It has no known antigen specificity. No much larger clone is present one base from it, and per-base qualities are unavailable. Collaborating institutions collected whole blood in K2EDTA tubes following their own protocols. For TCRbeta analysis, collaborator samples were shipped as frozen whole blood, as isolated PBMCs, or as DNA extracted from either sample type. This record belongs to a study of blood T cell repertoires in COVID-19 (dated by TCRdb to the early 2020s). General notes on the study: Samples covering the acute and convalescent phases of COVID-19 were provided by collaborators in the United States, Italy and Spain. The dataset comprised deeply sampled blood TCRbeta repertoires from subjects exposed to, actively infected with, or recovered from COVID-19. A freely available public database, intended as a resource for researchers studying the immune response to SARS-CoV-2, is where the repertoires were released. Nearly every sample came with metadata listing a de-identified subject ID, COVID-19 status, age in years and sex. Samples came from the ongoing ImmuneRACE study (first 160 participants) plus 1,254 subjects from 6 global collaborators. The material from the prospective study consisted of cDNA or gDNA derived from T cells, B-cell-depleted T cells, or PBMCs. Where available, HLA class I and class II types were obtained from metadata supplied by the sample provider rather than from assay-based typing. The study at large found these results: How much clinical and demographic metadata was included differed by source and by participant, and the metadata was provided uncurated.

TCRbeta CDR3 regions were amplified from genomic DNA by means of the immunoSEQ Assay, a bias-controlled multiplex PCR. Per the original workflow: Within the assay, amplification of reference gene primers was used to estimate how many nucleated cells each sample contained. To quantify the absolute abundance of each unique TCRbeta CDR3 rearrangement, sequence reads were collapsed and filtered. Productive Simpson clonality was computed per sample as the square root of Simpson's diversity index over productive rearrangements. Imported from immuneACCESS, the table was reduced by TCRdb to in-frame sequences with V and J called. These copies leave out some clones; in studies compared against another copy, an unresolved V gene accounts for under half, and the cause of the remainder is not known. V and J calls and clone size follow that table, whereas D and trimming were derived from the DNA. The sample table shows 200,000 to 300,000 clones, and 80% to 90% are seen once. Clones ranked in the top ten supply less than 5% of the sample.

The sequence was obtained from a man aged 60 to 75 with acute or convalescent COVID-19. The sequenced material came from peripheral blood.

The base sequence is TGTGCCAGTGGTGGGGGCGCTGACCACAATGAGCAGTTCTTC. This translates into CASGGGADHNEQFF. The chain is made from TRBV19 and TRBJ2-1; possibly the D gene is TRBD1, per 6 matching bases. Its CDR3 holds 14 amino acids, cysteine through phenylalanine. Here the CDR3 DNA is all that survives: 42 bases in frame from base 1. At the junction V is shortened by 8 bases and J by 5 bases, with 16 bases in between. CDR1 and CDR2, looked up from the germline V gene (reference sequence), are LNHDA and SQIVND.